Only a few counts were recorded for the clone carrying this TCR beta chain. In the authors' methods: From reference gene primer amplification, estimates of nucleated cell counts were derived. Data came from immunoSEQ multiplex PCR; TCRdb stores just in-frame clones and leaves some out. That table supplies the V and J calls and clone size; D and trimming were determined from the DNA. The data contain about 210,000 clones, about 85% of them singletons. Seattle's cohort entered during active infection and was followed longitudinally. J gave up 8 bases and V 5 bases, and 7 bases lay outside the gene matches. Germline V gene sequence: CDR1 SGHTA, CDR2 FQGNSA. The CDR3 extends over 14 amino acids. This sample was included in a study of blood T cell repertoires in COVID-19. Study as a whole: Samples came from the United States, Italy and Spain, spanning acute and convalescent COVID-19. Sources were T cells, B-cell-depleted T cells, or PBMCs; the material itself was cDNA or gDNA.

This rearrangement joins TRBV7-2 to TRBJ2-1; 9 nucleotides agree with TRBD1. Sample: peripheral blood. This TCR came from a woman of 80 years or more with COVID-19, enrolled during active disease. The CDR3 region has the DNA TGTGCCAGCAGCCCCGGACAGGGGAGTGATGAGCAGTTCTTC. It codes for CASSPGQGSDEQFF.